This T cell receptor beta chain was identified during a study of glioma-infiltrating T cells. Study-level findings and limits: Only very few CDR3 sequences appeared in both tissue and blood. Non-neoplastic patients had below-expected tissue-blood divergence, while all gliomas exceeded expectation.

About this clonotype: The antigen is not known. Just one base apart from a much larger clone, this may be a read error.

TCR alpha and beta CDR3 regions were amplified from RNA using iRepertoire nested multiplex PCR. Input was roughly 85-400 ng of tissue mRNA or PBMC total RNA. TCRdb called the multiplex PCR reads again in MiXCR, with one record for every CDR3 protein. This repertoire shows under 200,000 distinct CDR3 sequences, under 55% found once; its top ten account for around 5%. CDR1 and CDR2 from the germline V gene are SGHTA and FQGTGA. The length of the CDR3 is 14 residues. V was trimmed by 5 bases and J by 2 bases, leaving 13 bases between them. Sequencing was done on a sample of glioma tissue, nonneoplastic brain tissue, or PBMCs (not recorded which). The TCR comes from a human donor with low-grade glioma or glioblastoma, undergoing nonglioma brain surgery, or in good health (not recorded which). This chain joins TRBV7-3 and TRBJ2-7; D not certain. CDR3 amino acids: CASSHQPGTYEQYF. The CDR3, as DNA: TGTGCCAGCAGCCACCAACCAGGTACCTACGAGCAGTACTTC.